Following are 23 T cell receptor beta chains from one sample sequenced in a study of blood T cell repertoires in COVID-19. TCRdb's table, derived via immunoSEQ multiplex PCR, lists solely in-frame clones and lacks some. The sample has fewer than 250,000 clones, under 90% seen once. Material: peripheral blood. All receptors come from a man aged 45-65 years with COVID-19, enrolled during active disease.

The chain carries TRBV15 and TRBJ2-7; 10 bases align to TRBD2. The CDR3 contains 19 residues. The germline V gene encodes CDR1 LNHNV and CDR2 YYDKDF (reference sequence). The V gene end was trimmed by 0 bases and the J gene end by 4 bases; junction bases not matched to a gene: 15. For the CDR3, the DNA is TGTGCCACCAGCAGAGATTCAGTGGGGAACAGCGGGAGGGCTTACGAGCAGTACTTC. It encodes CATSRDSVGNSGRAYEQYF.

The chain links TRBV6-1 to TRBJ2-3, with 12 positions matching TRBD2. V shed 2 bases, J shed 1 base, and the junction held 4 bases outside the gene matches. This CDR3 has 17 amino acids. CDR1 is MNHNS and CDR2 is SASEGT in the germline V gene. The CDR3 DNA sequence: TGTGCCAGCAGTGAACTAGCGGGGGGGCAAGGCACAGATACGCAGTATTTT. Protein: CASSELAGGQGTDTQYF.

This clone was found once. V is TRBV7-2 and J is TRBJ2-6, with D unclear. The CDR3 is made up of 17 amino acids. Trimming left V 3 bases short and J 4 bases short, with 16 bases between. Germline V gene sequence: CDR1 SGHTA, CDR2 FQGNSA. CDR3 amino acids: CASSFYDLEAGANVLTF. The CDR3 nucleotides read TGTGCCAGCAGCTTCTACGACCTTGAGGCCGGGGCCAACGTCCTGACTTTC.

The chain joins TRBV19 to TRBJ2-3, with TRBD2 matching 12 bases. This CDR3 contains 17 residues. The J segment lost 1 base and the V segment lost 3 bases, leaving 5 bases of the junction unmatched. Germline V gives CDR1 LNHDA, CDR2 SQIVND (reference sequence). Here the CDR3 reads CASSMARLAGGTDTQYF. The CDR3 DNA reads as TGTGCCAGTAGTATGGCCCGACTAGCGGGGGGCACAGATACGCAGTATTTT.

The chain uses TRBV7-9 and TRBJ1-1; tentative D call: TRBD1 (5 bases). CDR3 length: 15 residues. Germline lookup yields CDR1 SEHNR and CDR2 FQNEAQ (reference sequence). Deletions cut 2 bases from V and 1 base from J, with 11 bases between. The CDR3 sequence is CASSLLGAENTEAFF. DNA for the CDR3: TGTGCCAGCAGCTTACTAGGGGCTGAGAACACTGAAGCTTTCTTT.

This chain connects TRBV5-4 to TRBJ2-3; 8 bases are a match to TRBD2. Per germline, CDR1 SGHNT and CDR2 YYREEE (reference sequence). This CDR3 has 17 amino acids. V lost 6 bases, J lost 1 base, and 13 bases stayed unmatched. In DNA, the CDR3 is TGTGCCAGCATCCCCCTCGGGGGGGCGGGGGGCACAGATACGCAGTATTTT. Translated: CASIPLGGAGGTDTQYF.

This clone showed up just once. This rearrangement joins TRBV30 to TRBJ1-5, with 7 bases lining up with TRBD1. Germline V gene sequence: CDR1 GTSNPN, CDR2 SVGIG (reference sequence). The CDR3 spans 13 residues. The V gene end was trimmed by 5 bases and the J gene end by 9 bases; junction bases not matched to a gene: 10. The CDR3 loop reads CAWSSGQVVPQHF. In nucleotides, the CDR3 is TGTGCCTGGTCCTCCGGACAGGTAGTGCCCCAGCATTTT.

The chain joins TRBV11-3 to TRBJ2-1, with a tentative D call TRBD2 (7 bases). V was clipped by 5 bases and J by 10 bases, with 21 bases between them. This CDR3 has 15 residues. Germline loops: CDR1 SGHNT, CDR2 YENEEA. CDR3 protein: CASSPGGGGSVEQFF. The CDR3 DNA follows: TGTGCCAGCAGCCCGGGGGGCGGGGGCTCTGTCGAGCAGTTCTTC.

This chain joins TRBV10-3 and TRBJ1-2, with D possibly TRBD1 on 6 matching bases. The CDR3 consists of 15 residues. V dropped 2 bases and J dropped 5 bases, with 15 bases sitting between them. CDR1 is ENHRY, CDR2 SYGVKD, per germline. DNA of the CDR3: TGTGCCATCAGTGAGGTCTGGCGACAGGATTATGGCTACACCTTC. Translated, it gives CAISEVWRQDYGYTF.

This chain joins TRBV27 and TRBJ2-7, with D possibly matching TRBD2 (6 bases). The CDR3 extends over 17 amino acids. The germline V and J ends were trimmed by 3 bases and 0 bases, with 18 bases remaining between them. Germline V gene lookup returns CDR1 MNHEY and CDR2 SMNVEV (reference sequence). The CDR3 reads CASSLYAGPTSSYEQYF. CDR3 coding DNA: TGTGCCAGCAGTTTGTACGCTGGACCGACTAGCTCCTACGAGCAGTACTTC.

J is TRBJ1-6 and V is TRBV20-1, with 7 bases matching TRBD1. This CDR3 has 13 residues. V dropped 3 bases and J dropped 7; count of bases not matched to a gene: 3. Germline CDR1 reads DFQATT; CDR2 reads SNEGSKA (reference sequence). The CDR3 coding sequence is TGCAGTGCTAGTGACAGGGTGAATTCACCCCTCCACTTT. Translated, it gives CSASDRVNSPLHF.

The chain couples TRBV10-3 to TRBJ2-7; maybe TRBD2 (6 bases). Germline loops: CDR1 ENHRY, CDR2 SYGVKD. This CDR3 contains 12 residues. Trimming took 6 bases from V and 12 from J, leaving 18 bases between them. CDR3 sequence reads: CAIREGGAPAYF. The CDR3 DNA reads as TGTGCCATCAGGGAAGGAGGGGCCCCGGCGTACTTC.

This CDR3 is CASFRDREFWGGYTF. The CDR3 DNA reads TGTGCCAGCTTCCGGGACAGGGAGTTTTGGGGCGGCTACACCTTC. This chain connects TRBV18 to TRBJ1-2, with 9 bases fitting TRBD1. Looked up from germline, CDR1 is KGHSH and CDR2 is LQKENI. This CDR3 contains 15 residues. With V trimmed by 7 bases and J by 8 bases, 14 bases remained unmatched.

To note about this clone: A read error may produce the germline difference seen at one junction end. The V gene is TRBV4-1, the J gene TRBJ1-2, with TRBD1 identical over 12 bases. Germline values: CDR1 MGHRA, CDR2 YSYEKL. This CDR3 is built from 14 residues. The CDR3 is CASSLTGTGGLLSF. CDR3 coding DNA: TGCGCCAGCAGCCTAACGGGGACAGGGGGCCTACTTTCCTTC.

The chain uses TRBV27 and TRBJ2-5; a weak D match, TRBD1 (7 bases). The CDR3 runs 11 residues. The germline CDR1 and CDR2 sequences are MNHEY and SMNVEV (reference sequence). Trimming took 11 bases from V and 2 from J, leaving 9 bases between them. CDR3 nucleotide sequence: TGTGCCGCAGGGGGGCAAGAGACCCAGTACTTC. It specifies CAAGGQETQYF.

The V and J genes are TRBV11-2 and TRBJ2-3; no clear D. CDR1 SGHAT and CDR2 FQNNGV come from the germline V gene. V was cut by 1 base and J by 2 bases, with 7 bases left in between. CDR3 length equals 14 residues. The DNA of the CDR3 is TGTGCCAGCAGCTTAGTCGTTTCCACAGATACGCAGTATTTT. Its translation is CASSLVVSTDTQYF.

This chain connects TRBV6-5 to TRBJ2-3; 9 bases are a match to TRBD2. Trimming took 2 bases from V and 8 from J; bases not matched to a gene: 5. In germline, CDR1 is MNHEY, CDR2 SVGAGI. The CDR3 is made up of 14 amino acids. The CDR3: CASSYAGGPGTQYF. The CDR3, as DNA: TGTGCCAGCAGTTACGCGGGGGGGCCGGGTACGCAGTATTTT.

The chain has TRBV6-6 and TRBJ1-6; a possible D gene is TRBD1 (5 bases). CDR1 is MNHNY, CDR2 SVGAGI, per germline (reference sequence). The CDR3 length is 14 residues. The V and J ends lost 5 bases and 8 bases respectively, with 13 bases between them. Here the CDR3 reads CASSLMGGDSPLHF. The CDR3 nucleotides are TGTGCCAGCAGTCTTATGGGGGGAGATTCACCCCTCCACTTT.

This chain links TRBV4-3 with TRBJ1-4; TRBD1 aligns across 10 bases. The CDR3 is 17 residues long. V was pared by 0 bases and J by 5 bases, with 6 bases of the junction left unmatched. Per the germline V gene, CDR1 is LGHNA and CDR2 is YSLEER. CDR3 sequence: CASSQELRTGGNEKLFF. The CDR3 DNA reads TGCGCCAGCAGCCAAGAGTTAAGGACAGGGGGAAATGAAAAACTGTTTTTT.

The gene calls are TRBV11-1 and TRBJ2-7; 9 bases match TRBD2. V lost 0 bases, J lost 2 bases, and 5 bases stayed unmatched. Looked up from germline, CDR1 is SGHAT and CDR2 is FQDESV (reference sequence). The CDR3 totals 16 residues. CDR3 DNA sequence: TGTGCCAGCAGCTTAGCAGAGGTAGCGGGGGCCTACGAGCAGTACTTC. Translation: CASSLAEVAGAYEQYF.

The chain recombines TRBV3-1 (or the pseudogene TRBV3-2) with TRBJ2-5, with 8 bases that match TRBD1. This CDR3 comprises 14 residues. Germline CDR1 and CDR2: LGHDT and YNNKEL (reference sequence). The J segment lost 5 bases and the V segment lost 2 bases, leaving 4 bases of the junction unmatched. The CDR3 DNA reads as TGTGCCAGCAGCCAACGGACAGGGTGGGAGACCCAGTACTTC. It specifies CASSQRTGWETQYF.

The V and J genes are TRBV7-3 and TRBJ1-4; no firm D call. The CDR3 is made up of 16 amino acids. CDR1 and CDR2 from the germline V gene are SGHTA and FQGTGA. V lost 5 bases, J lost 8 bases, and 21 bases lay in between. CDR3 sequence (DNA): TGTGCCAGCAGCAAAGGGTCGTTGGGAGCGGGCGAAAAACTGTTTTTT. This sequence encodes CASSKGSLGAGEKLFF.

The CDR3 nucleotides are TGTGCCAGCAGTTTAGCCCTCGGGGGGCGCCTCACTGAGCAGTTCTTC. This sequence encodes CASSLALGGRLTEQFF. V usage is TRBV28 and J usage is TRBJ2-1, with D perhaps TRBD2 (7 bases). Trimming took off 2 bases at V and 9 bases at J, with 20 bases between the two ends. Germline V gene data show CDR1 as MDHEN and CDR2 as SYDVKM. The CDR3 has 16 amino acids.